The clone carrying this T cell receptor (beta chain) showed up just a few times. Antigen: not known. These data come from a study of naive and memory T cell subsets. An equimolar mix of two oligonucleotides served as the beta constant-region primer for TRBC1 and TRBC2. Four rounds of PCR amplified the ligated cDNA using nested alpha and beta constant-region primers plus SP2. TCRdb re-called the UMI-ligation and nested PCR reads through MiXCR, storing one row per CDR3 protein. The sample contains under 35,000 distinct CDR3 sequences, approximately 18% of which appear only once. Effector memory cells were sorted as CD45RA-CD27-, EMRA cells as CD45RA+CD27-. Regarding the study as a whole: In CD4 and CD8 cells, diversity dropped from naive through EMRA.

Per germline, CDR1 MNHNS and CDR2 SASEGT. Trimming cost V 2 bases and J 4 bases, with 8 bases left between them. The CDR3 is made up of 13 amino acids. V and J are TRBV6-1 and TRBJ2-5; perhaps TRBD1 as D (5 bases). Material: effector memory CD4+ T cells from blood. The subset is: effector memory, CD45RA- CD27-. The TCR was taken from a human donor in good health. The DNA of the CDR3 is TGTGCCAGCAGTGAACAGGGCCGAGAGACCCAGTACTTC. This codes for CASSEQGRETQYF.